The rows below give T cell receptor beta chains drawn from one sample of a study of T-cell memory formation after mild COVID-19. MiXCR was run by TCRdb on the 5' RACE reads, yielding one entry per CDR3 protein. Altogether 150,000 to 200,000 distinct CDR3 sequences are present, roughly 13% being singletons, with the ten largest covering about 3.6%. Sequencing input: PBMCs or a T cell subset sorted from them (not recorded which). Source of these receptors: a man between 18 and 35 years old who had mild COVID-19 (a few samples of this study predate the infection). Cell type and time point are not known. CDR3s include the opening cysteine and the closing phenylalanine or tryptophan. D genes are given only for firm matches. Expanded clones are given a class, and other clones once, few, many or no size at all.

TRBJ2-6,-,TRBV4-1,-,CASSKAGPGANVLTF,TGCGCCAGCAGCAAGGCGGGACCTGGGGCCAACGTCCTGACTTTC
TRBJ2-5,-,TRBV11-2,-,CASSPSWETQYF,TGTGCCAGCAGTCCTTCGTGGGAGACCCAGTACTTC
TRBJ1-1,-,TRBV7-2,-,CASSLGGTSGGAFF,TGTGCCAGCAGCTTAGGGGGGACATCGGGTGGGGCTTTCTTT
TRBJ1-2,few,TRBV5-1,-,CASSHEGSGYTF,TGCGCCAGCAGCCACGAGGGTTCTGGCTACACCTTC
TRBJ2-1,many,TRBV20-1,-,CSALGPSAYNEQFF,TGCAGTGCACTGGGCCCGTCCGCCTACAATGAGCAGTTCTTC
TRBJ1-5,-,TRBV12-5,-,CASGLFTGATNQPQHF,TGTGCTAGTGGTTTGTTTACCGGGGCTACCAATCAGCCCCAGCATTTT
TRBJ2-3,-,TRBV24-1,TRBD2,CATGGTSGGTLADTQYF,TGTGCCACCGGGGGGACTAGCGGGGGGACGCTCGCAGATACGCAGTATTTT
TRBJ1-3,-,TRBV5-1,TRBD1,CASSFDRAPAFF,TGCGCCAGCAGCTTCGACAGGGCTCCGGCCTTTTTT
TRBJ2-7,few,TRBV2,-,CASSNSGGFSYEQYF,TGTGCCAGCAGTAATAGTGGGGGATTCTCCTACGAGCAGTACTTC
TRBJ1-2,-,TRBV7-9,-,CASSLLAGYGYTF,TGTGCCAGCAGCTTATTGGCAGGCTATGGCTACACCTTC
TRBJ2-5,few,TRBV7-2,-,CASSLARSEETQYF,TGTGCCAGCAGCTTAGCTAGGAGCGAAGAGACCCAGTACTTC
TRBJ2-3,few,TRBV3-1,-,CASSQGTGTDTQYF,TGTGCCAGCAGCCAAGGAACAGGGACGGATACGCAGTATTTT
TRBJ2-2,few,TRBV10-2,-,CASSERTGELFF,TGCGCCAGCAGTGAACGAACAGGGGAGCTGTTTTTT
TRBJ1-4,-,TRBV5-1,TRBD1,CASSRGTVGEEKLFF,TGCGCCAGCAGCAGAGGGACAGTTGGGGAAGAAAAACTGTTTTTT
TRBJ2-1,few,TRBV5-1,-,CASTGSTSSYNEQFF,TGCGCCAGCACAGGGTCTACGAGCTCCTACAATGAGCAGTTCTTC
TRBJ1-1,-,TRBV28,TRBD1,CASSLYSGQGNTEAFF,TGTGCCAGCAGTTTATATTCTGGACAGGGGAACACTGAAGCTTTCTTT
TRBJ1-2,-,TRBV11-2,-,CASSLDRVNYGYTF,TGTGCCAGCAGCTTAGACAGGGTGAACTATGGCTACACCTTC
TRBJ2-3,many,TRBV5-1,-,CASSLSASTDTQYF,TGCGCCAGCAGCTTGTCCGCCTCCACAGATACGCAGTATTTT
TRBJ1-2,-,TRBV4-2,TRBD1,CASSQEYRGSDYGYTF,TGTGCCAGCAGCCAAGAGTACAGGGGATCCGACTATGGCTACACCTTC
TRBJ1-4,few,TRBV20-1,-,CSARDGTTNEKLFF,TGCAGTGCTAGAGATGGTACAACTAATGAAAAACTGTTTTTT
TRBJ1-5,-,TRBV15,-,CATSRDGRQSYQPQHF,TGTGCCACCAGCAGAGATGGAAGGCAGAGCTATCAGCCCCAGCATTTT
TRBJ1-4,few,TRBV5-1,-,CASRRAPREKLFF,TGCGCCAGCAGAAGGGCCCCCCGGGAAAAACTGTTTTTT
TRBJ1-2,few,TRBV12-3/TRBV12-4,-,CASSLGETGYTF,TGTGCCAGCAGTTTGGGGGAGACTGGCTACACCTTC
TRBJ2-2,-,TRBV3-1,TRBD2,CASSQGLVNTGELFF,TGTGCCAGCAGCCAGGGACTAGTCAACACCGGGGAGCTGTTTTTT
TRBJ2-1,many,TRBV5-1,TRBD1,CASSLATGAVSYNEQFF,TGCGCCAGCAGCCTCGCGACAGGGGCGGTATCCTACAATGAGCAGTTCTTC
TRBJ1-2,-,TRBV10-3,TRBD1,CAISGSGTDYGYTF,TGTGCCATCAGTGGATCCGGGACAGACTATGGCTACACCTTC
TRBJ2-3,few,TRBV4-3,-,CASSQDWGRGGAGTDTQYF,TGCGCCAGCAGCCAAGATTGGGGTAGGGGGGGCGCCGGGACAGATACGCAGTATTTT
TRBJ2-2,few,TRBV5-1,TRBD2,CASSWPAGGDTGELFF,TGCGCCAGCAGCTGGCCGGCCGGGGGGGACACCGGGGAGCTGTTTTTT
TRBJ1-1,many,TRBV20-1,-,CSARTGNTEAFF,TGCAGTGCTAGGACAGGTAACACTGAAGCTTTCTTT
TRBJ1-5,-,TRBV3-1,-,CASSQSGNQPQHF,TGTGCCAGCAGCCAGTCAGGGAATCAGCCCCAGCATTTT
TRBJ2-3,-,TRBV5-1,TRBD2,CASSSGPGGDTQYF,TGCGCCAGCAGCTCCGGACCGGGAGGAGATACGCAGTATTTT
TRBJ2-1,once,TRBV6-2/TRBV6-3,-,CASVEWAYNEQFF,TGTGCCAGCGTCGAGTGGGCCTACAATGAGCAGTTCTTC
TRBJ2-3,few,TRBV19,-,CASTLGEARTDTQYF,TGTGCCAGTACTCTCGGGGAAGCGAGGACAGATACGCAGTATTTT
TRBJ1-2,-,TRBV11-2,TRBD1,CASSRQGGQGAGYGYTF,TGTGCCAGCAGCCGCCAGGGGGGTCAGGGGGCTGGCTATGGCTACACCTTC
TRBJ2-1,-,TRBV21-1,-,CASSYDPRGLGDEQFF,TGTGCCAGCAGCTATGACCCCAGGGGTTTAGGTGATGAGCAGTTCTTC
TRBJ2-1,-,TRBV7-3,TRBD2,CASSTTRGGYNEQFF,TGTGCCAGCAGCACCACCCGCGGGGGCTACAATGAGCAGTTCTTC
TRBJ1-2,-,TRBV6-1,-,CASSEIIIGPNYGYTF,TGTGCCAGCAGTGAAATTATTATCGGGCCGAACTATGGCTACACCTTC
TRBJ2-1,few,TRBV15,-,CATVPGGAGDEQFF,TGTGCCACCGTCCCAGGGGGCGCGGGGGATGAGCAGTTCTTC
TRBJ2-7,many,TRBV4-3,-,CASSPYLGGGYEQYF,TGCGCCAGCAGCCCCTACCTGGGAGGGGGCTACGAGCAGTACTTC
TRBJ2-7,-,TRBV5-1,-,CASSEALSSGEQYF,TGCGCCAGCAGCGAGGCCCTCTCATCGGGCGAGCAGTACTTC
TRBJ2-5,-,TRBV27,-,CASSLWEAGSETQYF,TGTGCCAGCAGTTTATGGGAGGCAGGCTCGGAGACCCAGTACTTC
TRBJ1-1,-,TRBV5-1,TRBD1,CASTLQGSYLNTEAFF,TGCGCCAGCACCCTACAGGGGTCCTACTTGAACACTGAAGCTTTCTTT
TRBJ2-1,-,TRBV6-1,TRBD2,CACAGGIYNEQFF,TGTGCCTGCGCGGGGGGAATTTACAATGAGCAGTTCTTC